These 24 T cell receptor beta chains share one sample of origin, sequenced in a study of blood T cell repertoires in COVID-19. Assay: immunoSEQ multiplex PCR; the TCRdb copy retains only in-frame clones and omits some. The profile shows around 140,000 clones, 85% to 90% of them singletons. The sample consisted of peripheral blood. All receptors come from a man aged 18 to 29 with COVID-19, enrolled during active disease.

The J gene is TRBJ2-2, the V gene TRBV6-5; TRBD2 might be the D (5 bases). There are 15 residues in the CDR3. V was cut by 0 bases and J by 4 bases, with 9 bases left in between. Germline V lookup: CDR1 MNHEY, CDR2 SVGAGI. This chain's CDR3 is CASSYSASSTGELFF. CDR3 in DNA: TGTGCCAGCAGTTACTCGGCTAGCTCCACCGGGGAGCTGTTTTTT.

This chain uses TRBV28 with TRBJ2-2; D is ambiguous. CDR1 and CDR2 (germline): MDHEN, SYDVKM. V was pared by 1 base and J by 5 bases, with 2 bases between. The CDR3 consists of 12 residues. The CDR3 DNA follows: TGTGCCAGCAGTTTATTAACCGGGGAGCTGTTTTTT. Translated, it gives CASSLLTGELFF.

The rearrangement uses TRBV12-5 and TRBJ2-1; perhaps TRBD2 as D (6 bases). Trimming left V 0 bases short and J 5 bases short, with 11 bases between. Germline CDR1 is LGHNT and CDR2 is FRNRAP. The CDR3 is made up of 15 amino acids. This CDR3 reads CASGLVGGGDNEQFF. DNA for the CDR3: TGTGCTAGTGGTTTGGTTGGAGGAGGGGACAATGAGCAGTTCTTC. The whole variable domain, remainder taken from reference TRBV12-5 and TRBJ2-1, is DARVTQTPRHKVTEMGQEVTMRCQPILGHNTVFWYRQTMMQGLELLAYFRNRAPLDDSGMPKDRFSAEMPDATLATLKIQPSEPRDSAVYFCASGLVGGGDNEQFFGPGTRLTVL.

The genes are TRBV9 and TRBJ1-1; no firm D call. Germline V gene sequence: CDR1 SGDLS, CDR2 YYNGEE. V was trimmed by 1 base and J by 1 base, leaving 8 bases between them. The CDR3 spans 14 residues. CDR3 sequence: CASSVLGGNTEAFF. In DNA form, the CDR3 reads TGTGCCAGCAGCGTATTAGGAGGGAACACTGAAGCTTTCTTT. Complete variable domain (other parts from reference TRBV9 and TRBJ1-1): DSGVTQTPKHLITATGQRVTLRCSPRSGDLSVYWYQQSLDQGLQFLIQYYNGEERAKGNILERFSAQQFPDLHSELNLSSLELGDSALYFCASSVLGGNTEAFFGQGTRLTVV.

The chain employs TRBV27 and TRBJ2-7; 9 bases align to TRBD1. Germline V gene lookup returns CDR1 MNHEY and CDR2 SMNVEV (reference sequence). The CDR3 is 15 residues long. V shed 5 bases and J 5 bases; nucleotides not matched to a gene: 10. CDR3 sequence reads: CASSPARTGVDEQYF. For the CDR3, the DNA is TGTGCCAGCAGTCCCGCGAGGACAGGGGTGGACGAGCAGTACTTC.

The chain has TRBV9 and TRBJ1-2, with 7 bases aligning to TRBD1. Germline loops: CDR1 SGDLS, CDR2 YYNGEE. This CDR3 is built from 14 residues. The junction had 8 bases not matched to a gene; V was cut back by 3 bases and J by 6 bases. The CDR3 loop is CASSDLDRIHGYTF. CDR3 nucleotides: TGTGCCAGCAGCGACCTGGACAGGATTCATGGCTACACCTTC. The whole variable domain, remainder taken from reference TRBV9 and TRBJ1-2, is DSGVTQTPKHLITATGQRVTLRCSPRSGDLSVYWYQQSLDQGLQFLIQYYNGEERAKGNILERFSAQQFPDLHSELNLSSLELGDSALYFCASSDLDRIHGYTFGSGTRLTVV.

V usage is TRBV15 and J usage is TRBJ2-7, with D perhaps TRBD1 (6 bases). Trimming cost V 1 base and J 3 bases, with 10 bases left between them. From germline, CDR1 is LNHNV and CDR2 YYDKDF (reference sequence). There are 14 residues in the CDR3. CDR3 coding DNA: TGTGCCACCAGCAGAGGGACAGTCGACTACGAGCAGTACTTC. Translating it yields CATSRGTVDYEQYF. Full variable domain (outside the CDR3, taken from reference TRBV15 and TRBJ2-7): DAMVIQNPRYQVTQFGKPVTLSCSQTLNHNVMYWYQQKSSQAPKLLFHYYDKDFNNEADTPDNFQSRRPNTSFCFLDIRSPGLGDTAMYLCATSRGTVDYEQYFGPGTRLTVT.

The rearrangement uses TRBV12-3 or TRBV12-4 and TRBJ2-1; unclear D gene. Deletions cut 3 bases from V and 8 bases from J, with 11 bases between. This CDR3 is 13 amino acids long. In DNA, the CDR3 is TGTGCCAGCAGTTTTTTCGCGATCGATGAGCAGTTCTTC. Translation: CASSFFAIDEQFF.

The CDR3 loop reads CASSRAQGGYGYTF. The CDR3 DNA is TGTGCCAGCAGTAGGGCTCAGGGAGGCTATGGCTACACCTTC. This chain connects TRBV6-6 to TRBJ1-2; perhaps TRBD1 as D (5 bases). The germline V gene has CDR1 MNHNY and CDR2 SVGAGI (reference sequence). V was pared by 5 bases and J by 4 bases, with 14 bases between. The CDR3 runs to 14 residues.

The chain combines TRBV19 with TRBJ2-2; perhaps TRBD1 as D (7 bases). From germline, CDR1 is LNHDA and CDR2 SQIVND (reference sequence). Deletions cut 5 bases from V and 7 bases from J, with 20 bases between. The CDR3 has 16 residues. The CDR3 spells CASSSQTGRGGGELFF. The CDR3 DNA sequence: TGTGCCAGTAGTTCGCAGACAGGGCGGGGTGGCGGGGAGCTGTTTTTT.

The chain is built from TRBV5-4 and TRBJ2-7; a weak D match, TRBD1 (6 bases). Germline V CDR1 and CDR2: SGHNT, YYREEE (reference sequence). The germline V and J ends were trimmed by 2 bases and 3 bases, with 15 bases remaining between them. The CDR3 is made up of 15 amino acids. As DNA, the CDR3 is TGTGCCAGCAGCTTCGAACAGGGAGTTGACTACGAGCAGTACTTC. Amino acid sequence: CASSFEQGVDYEQYF.

The chain joins TRBV19 to TRBJ1-1; the D is unclear. Germline loops: CDR1 LNHDA, CDR2 SQIVND (reference sequence). CDR3 size: 13 residues. V lost 3 bases and J 0 bases, leaving 5 bases between the germline ends. Here the CDR3 reads CASSINLNTEAFF. Here the CDR3 DNA reads TGTGCCAGTAGTATCAATTTGAACACTGAAGCTTTCTTT.

This clone was seen just once. The V call is TRBV19, the J call TRBJ2-1; tentatively, D is TRBD2 (6 bases). CDR3 length equals 15 residues. Germline values: CDR1 LNHDA, CDR2 SQIVND (reference sequence). Trimming removed 6 bases at V and 2 bases at J, with 14 bases between. CDR3 DNA sequence: TGTGCCAGTAGCAGGGTCGCGGGAACCTACAATGAGCAGTTCTTC. This sequence encodes CASSRVAGTYNEQFF.

The chain uses TRBV28 and TRBJ1-6, with a tentative D call TRBD1 (6 bases). CDR3 length: 15 residues. The germline V and J ends were trimmed by 2 bases and 6 bases, with 11 bases remaining between them. CDR1 is MDHEN, CDR2 SYDVKM, per germline. The CDR3 coding sequence is TGTGCCAGCAGTTTACTACAGGGTAGTAATTCACCCCTCCACTTT. It is translated as CASSLLQGSNSPLHF.

The chain has TRBV29-1 and TRBJ2-7; 10 bases fit TRBD2. CDR3 length: 13 amino acids. V shed 6 bases and J 4 bases; nucleotides not matched to a gene: 6. The germline CDR1 and CDR2 sequences are SQVTM and ANQGSEA. The CDR3 is CSVGLAYPYEQYF. The CDR3 DNA follows: TGCAGCGTGGGACTAGCGTATCCGTACGAGCAGTACTTC.

The gene calls are TRBV12-3 or TRBV12-4 and TRBJ2-1, with a weak D call TRBD2 (5 bases). There are 11 residues in the CDR3. The V and J ends lost 2 bases and 10 bases respectively, with 6 bases between them. The CDR3: CASSLRREQFF. CDR3 nucleotides: TGTGCCAGCAGTTTAAGGAGGGAGCAGTTCTTC.

In this sample, this clone turned up once. This sequence joins TRBV4-1 and TRBJ2-1; 9 bases line up with TRBD2. The germline gives CDR1 MGHRA, CDR2 YSYEKL. The V segment lost 5 bases and the J segment 7 bases; nucleotides outside the gene matches: 9. The CDR3 has 15 residues. The CDR3 DNA sequence: TGCGCCAGCAGCATCGGACTAGCGTTTCAGAATGAGCAGTTCTTC. This codes for CASSIGLAFQNEQFF.

As for this clone: The same CDR3 is also encoded by other DNA sequences in this sample. The V call is TRBV5-1, the J call TRBJ2-7; 8 nucleotides align to TRBD2. Germline CDR1 SGHRS, CDR2 YFSETQ. The length of the CDR3 is 15 residues. V shed 1 base and J 0 bases; nucleotides not matched to a gene: 3. CDR3 sequence reads: CASSLPAGDSYEQYF. The DNA for the CDR3 is TGCGCCAGCAGCTTGCCAGCGGGAGACTCCTACGAGCAGTACTTC.

The V and J genes are TRBV3-1 (or the pseudogene TRBV3-2) and TRBJ2-2, with a weak D call TRBD1 (6 bases). V lost 3 bases and J lost 6, with 17 bases in between. Germline-derived CDR1 and CDR2 are LGHDT and YNNKEL (reference sequence). The CDR3 totals 16 residues. CDR3 DNA: TGTGCCAGCAGCCAGGGACACGGACAGAGACCCGGGGAGCTGTTTTTT. Translated, it gives CASSQGHGQRPGELFF.

As to this clone: One end of the junction is discordant with germline, which a read error may explain. The chain recombines TRBV3-1 (or the pseudogene TRBV3-2) with TRBJ1-4, with 7 bases fitting TRBD1. Germline CDR1 reads LGHDT; CDR2 reads YNNKEL (reference sequence). This CDR3 comprises 14 residues. CDR3 in amino acids: CASSRRDRDEKLLF. In DNA, the CDR3 is TGTGCCAGCAGCCGGCGAGACAGGGACGAAAAACTGCTTTTT.

V is TRBV3-1 (or the pseudogene TRBV3-2) and J is TRBJ1-2; D ambiguous. Trimming shortened V by 4 bases and J by 1 base, and 13 bases separated the two germline ends. This CDR3 contains 15 residues. The germline V gene has CDR1 LGHDT and CDR2 YNNKEL (reference sequence). The CDR3 sequence is CASSPWTASNYGYTF. The CDR3 DNA sequence: TGTGCCAGCAGCCCTTGGACTGCAAGTAACTATGGCTACACCTTC.

The chain joins TRBV28 to TRBJ1-1; D is uncertain. CDR1 and CDR2 from the germline V gene are MDHEN and SYDVKM. Between the trimmed V and J ends, which lost 4 bases and 1 base, there was a span of 7 bases. The CDR3 consists of 13 residues. In nucleotides, the CDR3 is TGTGCCAGCAGTTCCGGGTGGAACACTGAAGCTTTCTTT. It translates to CASSSGWNTEAFF.

This clone was found once. The chain carries TRBV6-5 and TRBJ2-7; D possibly corresponds to TRBD2 (5 bases). The CDR3 sequence is 16 residues long. Germline CDR1 is MNHEY and CDR2 is SVGAGI. V gave up 3 bases and J gave up 2 bases, with 17 bases separating them. The CDR3 sequence: CASSYTPGRDTYEQYF. The CDR3 DNA sequence: TGTGCCAGCAGTTATACCCCCGGACGGGATACCTACGAGCAGTACTTC.

The chain uses TRBV28 and TRBJ2-1; TRBD2 matches 7 bases. This CDR3 is 14 amino acids long. Trimming removed 7 bases from V and 9 bases from J; junction bases left unmatched: 12. Germline-derived CDR1 and CDR2 are MDHEN and SYDVKM. The CDR3 sequence is CASNLLGGRAEQFF. CDR3 nucleotide sequence: TGTGCCAGCAACCTCTTGGGGGGGAGAGCTGAGCAGTTCTTC. The whole variable domain, remainder taken from reference TRBV28 and TRBJ2-1, is DVKVTQSSRYLVKRTGEKVFLECVQDMDHENMFWYRQDPGLGLRLIYFSYDVKMKEKGDIPEGYSVSREKKERFSLILESASTNQTSMYLCASNLLGGRAEQFFGPGTRLTVL.